This TCR beta chain was documented in a study of T cell repertoires in aging, cancer and after chemotherapy. Study information: Donor ages fell into six groups from 30 or younger up to 70 or older. Paired samples before and after chemotherapy came from glioblastoma patients receiving temozolomide-based therapy. Study-wide findings and caveats: Compared with age-matched healthy donors, untreated hematological or solid cancer patients showed higher blood TCR clonality. Across the chemotherapy interval, each cancer cohort showed higher median generation probability, suggesting thymic rebound.

Multiplex touch-down PCR with TRB-A/B primers amplified rearranged V-D-J TRB sequences. Via MiXCR, TCRdb re-called the multiplex PCR reads, giving one row per CDR3 protein. The sample includes around 1,200 distinct CDR3 sequences, about 25% of them seen just once. TCR beta rearrangements were amplified from peripheral blood genomic DNA. This clonotype has only a few counts. Its antigen is as yet unknown. The source of this sequence is a human donor with a solid tumor. Sequencing was performed on blood.

CDR3 sequence reads: CASSFGTSRYAGELFF. The CDR3 DNA reads TGTGCCAGCAGCTTCGGGACTAGCCGATACGCCGGGGAGCTGTTTTTT. V usage is TRBV7-3 and J usage is TRBJ2-2; 9 bases match TRBD2. Germline values: CDR1 SGHTA, CDR2 FQGTGA. This CDR3 has 16 amino acids. The trim removed 3 bases at V and 6 bases at J, leaving 8 bases unmatched.